This T cell receptor (beta chain) was obtained from a study of OX40 agonist ivuxolimab in advanced cancers. The overall study: The study reported partial responses in three patients: one hepatocellular carcinoma, two cutaneous melanoma.

Only in-frame clones appear in the TCRdb table, and some are missing; sequencing was by immunoSEQ multiplex PCR. The top ten clones hold 23% of a sample with tens of thousands of clones, approximately 82% of them seen once. This clone was recorded a few times. CDR1 and CDR2 from the germline V gene are MGHDK and SYGVNS. This CDR3 comprises 14 residues. Deletions cut 1 base from V and 2 bases from J, with 8 bases between. The receptor was derived from an adult with an advanced solid tumor such as melanoma, head and neck, liver or kidney cancer. The J gene is TRBJ1-1, the V gene TRBV25-1; D is undetermined. The source was CD4+ or CD8+ T cells sorted from blood, collected in a trial of the OX40 agonist ivuxolimab. In DNA form, the CDR3 reads TGTGCCAGCAGTGAATTTTTAGCTAACACTGAAGCTTTCTTT. Amino acid sequence: CASSEFLANTEAFF.